The next 6 T cell receptor beta chains were all read from a single sample in a study of shared clonotypes between healthy human individuals. Method: immunoSEQ multiplex PCR; TCRdb's copy keeps in-frame clones and lacks some. Of about 2 million clones detected, over 85% appear once; the ten largest clones hold about 0.13%. The specimen was naive CD4+ T cells sorted from blood. Subset meaning: CD45RA+ positively selected. These receptors were taken from a man between 18 and 29 years old in good health.

The chain joins TRBV6-5 to TRBJ1-4; D gene unclear. Germline V gene sequence: CDR1 MNHEY, CDR2 SVGAGI. Trimming removed 6 bases at V and 6 bases at J, with 14 bases between. The CDR3 spans 14 residues. CDR3 nucleotides: TGTGCCAGCAGCCGCATCGGACGGGATGAAAAACTGTTTTTT. Amino acid sequence: CASSRIGRDEKLFF.

The V gene is TRBV7-2, the J gene TRBJ2-1; unclear D gene. V gave up 5 bases and J gave up 4 bases, with 6 bases separating them. From germline, CDR1 is SGHTA and CDR2 FQGNSA. This CDR3 region has 12 residues. Here the CDR3 reads CASSKTYNEQFF. The DNA of the CDR3 is TGTGCCAGCAGCAAGACTTACAATGAGCAGTTCTTC.

This clone came up once. V gene TRBV15 combines with J gene TRBJ2-3; D not resolved. The ends were cut back, 1 base at V and 2 bases at J, with 13 bases in the middle. The CDR3 consists of 16 residues. Germline V gene sequence: CDR1 LNHNV, CDR2 YYDKDF (reference sequence). CDR3 DNA sequence: TGTGCCACCAGCAGAGCAGACGGATACCCCACAGATACGCAGTATTTT. Translated: CATSRADGYPTDTQYF.

The chain uses TRBV6-1 and TRBJ2-7, with D perhaps TRBD2 (6 bases). The CDR3 loop spans 14 amino acids. V was clipped by 7 bases and J by 4 bases, with 17 bases between them. CDR1 and CDR2 (germline): MNHNS, SASEGT. CDR3 bases: TGTGCCAGCATCCCCCCGGGACTCTCGTACGAGCAGTACTTC. This codes for CASIPPGLSYEQYF.

Note on this clone: Other DNA sequences in the sample encode the same CDR3. The chain couples TRBV2 to TRBJ2-1; 8 bases are shared with TRBD2. V shed 6 bases, J shed 0 bases, and the junction held 1 base outside the gene matches. The CDR3 has 14 residues. Germline V gene data show CDR1 as SNHLY and CDR2 as FYNNEI. DNA of the CDR3: TGTGCCAGCAGCGGGACTAGCTCCTACAATGAGCAGTTCTTC. Its protein is CASSGTSSYNEQFF. Using reference TRBV2 and TRBJ2-1 for the parts outside the CDR3, the full variable domain is EPEVTQTPSHQVTQMGQEVILRCVPISNHLYFYWYRQILGQKVEFLVSFYNNEISEKSEIFDDQFSVERPDGSNFTLKIRSTKLEDSAMYFCASSGTSSYNEQFFGPGTRLTVL.

The chain recombines TRBV28 with TRBJ1-2, with D unresolved. Trimming removed 5 bases from V and 2 bases from J, with 15 bases in between. From germline, CDR1 is MDHEN and CDR2 SYDVKM. The CDR3 has 15 amino acids. CDR3 in DNA: TGTGCCAGCAGTGGCGCCCGGACTTACAACTATGGCTACACCTTC. It codes for CASSGARTYNYGYTF.